Detailed here is one T cell receptor (beta chain). Compared with germline, one end of the junction differs, possibly owing to a read error. The entry originates in a study of tumor-infiltrating lymphocytes in oesophageal squamous cell carcinoma. In TCRdb, the PCR reads were re-called with MiXCR into one record per CDR3 protein. The sample shows tens of thousands of distinct CDR3 sequences, roughly 32% of them seen only once. The CDR3 loop spans 11 amino acids. Germline V CDR1 and CDR2: MDHEN, SYDVKM. This chain links TRBV28 with TRBJ2-4; D is uncertain. Input material: esophageal tumor tissue. The source is a female donor with esophageal squamous cell carcinoma. For the CDR3, the DNA is TGTGCCAGCAGTTTTAAATCGTCAACGGACTTC. It specifies CASSFKSSTDF.